This T cell receptor (beta chain) comes out of a study of tumor-infiltrating lymphocytes in primary liver carcinoma. Study-wide context: Tumor stage was T1-T3 N0M0, and tumor size was roughly 4 to 11 cm across. Productive TCRbeta read yields ran from roughly 3.8 to 7.5 million per sample and were similar between tissues.

CDR1 and CDR2 from the germline V gene are SGHAT and FQNNGV. CDR3 length: 12 amino acids. Trimming left V 7 bases short and J 6 bases short, with 11 bases between. Germline DNA was extracted too, while blood RNA derived from unsorted whole blood. Study results and limitations: For tumor-adjacent and tumor-blood pairs, overlap was less than that seen for tumor region pairs. Blood's top-250-clone fraction was significantly lower than that of tumors (p = 0.039).

From around 520 ng of total RNA, TCR beta-specific cDNA was reverse-transcribed using a constant-region primer. Employing slightly modified ARM-PCR, three nested multiplex PCR rounds were run, and these gave rise to the TCR beta libraries. Investigators reported that the first two PCR rounds, at about 9 cycles each, used TRBV1-TRBV30 forward primers with a C-beta reverse primer. Each CDR3 protein is one row after TCRdb ran MiXCR on the multiplex PCR reads. The table records under 200,000 distinct CDR3 sequences, 65% of them present only once. A word on this clonotype: Its specificity is unknown.

Sequenced material: peripheral blood. This clonotype was obtained from a woman aged 55-69 years with primary liver carcinoma and hepatitis B virus infection. This chain connects TRBV11-2 to TRBJ2-3; perhaps TRBD1 as D (6 bases). CDR3: CASTAGADTQYF. As DNA, the CDR3 is TGTGCCAGCACTGCAGGGGCTGATACGCAGTATTTT.